Listed here is a single T cell receptor (beta chain). Antigen specificity is unknown. Multiplex touch-down PCR with TRB-A/B primers amplified rearranged V-D-J TRB sequences. One entry per CDR3 protein results from TCRdb running MiXCR on the multiplex PCR reads. The sample comprises under 15,000 distinct CDR3 sequences, roughly 20% of which are singletons, and around 5% rests with the top ten. This sample stems from a study of T cell repertoires in aging, cancer and after chemotherapy. Study at large: Donors were grouped into six age bands spanning 30 or younger through 70 or older. General study findings and limits: Immunological memory after chemotherapy cannot be judged from the repertoire data. Rebound thymic output was suggested by rising median generation probability during chemotherapy in each cancer cohort.

This CDR3 spans 14 amino acids. The V gene's germline CDR1 is MGHRA and CDR2 YSYEKL. V was clipped by 8 bases and J by 3 bases, with 16 bases between them. TCR beta rearrangements were amplified from peripheral blood genomic DNA. The chain couples TRBV4-1 to TRBJ1-1; D not resolved. This sequence originates from a human donor in good health. Sequencing was done on a sample of blood. CDR3 protein: CASRGPLRDTEAFF. For the CDR3, the DNA is TGCGCCAGCCGCGGTCCGTTGAGGGACACTGAAGCTTTCTTT.